Presented here are 19 T cell receptor beta chains from one specimen sequenced in a study of regulatory T cells in long-lasting Graves disease. Construction of the TCR beta libraries employed iRepertoire HTBI primers in conjunction with Arm-PCR of CDR3 regions. TCRdb called the multiplex PCR reads again in MiXCR, with one record for every CDR3 protein. The repertoire consists of about 240,000 distinct CDR3 sequences, with 20% occurring once and the leading ten covering about 15%. As for time point: newly diagnosed GD, antithyroid drugs for less than 3 months. Making the TCR library involved RNA that had been extracted from PBMCs. This sample comprised peripheral blood mononuclear cells (PBMCs), obtained at new diagnosis, from a patient treated with antithyroid drugs. These receptors were obtained from a female donor with Graves disease.

The CDR3 DNA reads TGCAGCGTGCAGGGACTAGCGGGAGGGCCCGGTGTTGGGTTCTTC. Protein: CSVQGLAGGPGVGFF. The rearrangement links TRBV29-1 to TRBJ2-1; 16 bases line up with TRBD2. Germline trimming cut 6 bases from V and 15 bases from J; bases unmatched to any gene: 14. The germline gives CDR1 SQVTM, CDR2 ANQGSEA. The CDR3 sequence is 15 residues long.

This sequence joins TRBV2 and TRBJ2-7; perhaps TRBD1 as D (5 bases). The CDR3 sequence is 14 residues long. The germline V and J ends were trimmed by 0 bases and 1 base, with 7 bases remaining between them. Per germline, CDR1 SNHLY and CDR2 FYNNEI. For the CDR3, the DNA is TGTGCCAGCAGTGAAGCCCGACAGTCCTACGAGCAGTACTTC. It translates to CASSEARQSYEQYF. Filled out from reference TRBV2 and TRBJ2-7, the complete variable domain reads EPEVTQTPSHQVTQMGQEVILRCVPISNHLYFYWYRQILGQKVEFLVSFYNNEISEKSEIFDDQFSVERPDGSNFTLKIRSTKLEDSAMYFCASSEARQSYEQYFGPGTRLTVT.

Ten or more counts support this clonotype. The V call is TRBV18, the J call TRBJ2-3; D is undetermined. The CDR3 is made up of 12 amino acids. V was trimmed by 3 bases and J by 4 bases, leaving 5 bases between them. CDR1 is KGHSH, CDR2 LQKENI, per germline. This chain's CDR3 is CASSPDSDTQYF. CDR3 nucleotides: TGTGCCAGCTCACCTGATTCAGATACGCAGTATTTT.

V is TRBV19 and J is TRBJ1-4; 11 positions agree with TRBD1. After removal of 6 bases from V and 6 bases from J, the junction contained 6 bases not matched to a gene. Germline CDR1 LNHDA, CDR2 SQIVND (reference sequence). The CDR3 spans 15 residues. CDR3 loop: CASSPGTGGYEKLFF. The CDR3 region has the DNA TGTGCCAGTAGCCCCGGGACAGGGGGTTATGAAAAACTGTTTTTT.

The genes are TRBV7-9 and TRBJ2-2; 7 bases are a match to TRBD2. V lost 7 bases, J lost 1 base, and 6 bases stayed unmatched. The germline V gene has CDR1 SEHNR and CDR2 FQNEAQ (reference sequence). The CDR3 spans 15 residues. The CDR3 region is CASNLQRENTGELFF. The CDR3 DNA reads as TGTGCCAGCAACCTCCAGCGGGAGAACACCGGGGAGCTGTTTTTT.

This clonotype was found a few times. The chain links TRBV10-3 to TRBJ1-6, with D possibly being TRBD1 (5 bases). Germline V lookup: CDR1 ENHRY, CDR2 SYGVKD. This CDR3 comprises 14 residues. Trimming pared 0 bases from V and 6 bases from J, leaving 6 bases between. CDR3: CAISESGTNSPLHF. The DNA for the CDR3 is TGTGCCATCAGTGAGTCAGGGACTAATTCACCCCTCCACTTT.

Many counts were recorded for this clonotype. The V and J genes are TRBV5-6 and TRBJ2-5, with D perhaps matching TRBD1 (7 bases). Germline V gene data show CDR1 as SGHDT and CDR2 as YYEEEE. Deletions cut 4 bases from V and 7 bases from J, with 20 bases between. CDR3 length: 15 amino acids. CDR3 nucleotides: TGTGCCAGCAGCCCCCCGACAGGGACGGGGGCGACCCAGTACTTC. This gives the protein CASSPPTGTGATQYF.

Only a few counts were recorded for this clonotype. Here the CDR3 reads CASSFSGPQGETQYF. Here the CDR3 DNA reads TGTGCCAGCAGCTTTTCGGGGCCACAAGGGGAGACCCAGTACTTC. The V gene is TRBV7-9, the J gene TRBJ2-5; the D call may be TRBD1 or TRBD2 (5 bases each). Between the trimmed V and J ends, which lost 3 bases and 5 bases, there was a span of 16 bases. The CDR3 spans 15 residues. The germline gives CDR1 SEHNR, CDR2 FQNEAQ (reference sequence). Full variable domain (rest looked up from reference TRBV7-9 and TRBJ2-5): DTGVSQNPRHKITKRGQNVTFRCDPISEHNRLYWYRQTLGQGPEFLTYFQNEAQLEKSRLLSDRFSAERPKGSFSTLEIQRTEQGDSAMYLCASSFSGPQGETQYFGPGTRLLVL.

This clonotype was counted a single time. The rearrangement joins TRBV20-1 to TRBJ1-4; 7 bases line up with TRBD1. V lost 3 bases and J lost 7; bases outside the gene matches: 5. Germline V gene sequence: CDR1 DFQATT, CDR2 SNEGSKA (reference sequence). This CDR3 has 13 residues. CDR3 residues: CSAREGASEKLFF. The CDR3 DNA reads as TGCAGTGCTAGGGAGGGGGCGAGTGAAAAACTGTTTTTT.

This clonotype has at least ten counts. The J gene is TRBJ2-4, the V gene TRBV28; D is unclear. Germline assignment: CDR1 MDHEN and CDR2 SYDVKM. V was clipped by 7 bases and J by 6 bases, with 13 bases between them. The CDR3 loop spans 13 amino acids. CDR3 sequence (DNA): TGTGCCAGCAACCCTTACCCGGGAAACATTCAGTACTTC. As protein: CASNPYPGNIQYF.

This clonotype was found many times. The J gene is TRBJ1-5, the V gene TRBV2; TRBD1 aligns across 8 bases. The V and J ends lost 6 bases and 7 bases, in that order; junction bases with no gene match: 5. In germline, CDR1 is SNHLY, CDR2 FYNNEI. The CDR3 spans 13 residues. CDR3 loop: CASRTTGVQPQHF. CDR3 DNA sequence: TGTGCCAGCAGGACGACAGGGGTGCAGCCCCAGCATTTT.

About this clonotype: Since a much larger clone is just one base distant, this may be a read error. The rearrangement joins TRBV10-2 to TRBJ2-1; D remains ambiguous. The ends were cut back, 1 base at V and 10 bases at J, with 11 bases in the middle. CDR1 WSHSY and CDR2 SAAADI come from the germline V gene. CDR3 size: 13 residues. CDR3 coding DNA: TGCGCCAGCAGTGAGTTTATCTCCTACGAGCAGTTCTTC. Amino acids: CASSEFISYEQFF.

The table lists this clonotype with many counts. V gene TRBV4-1 combines with J gene TRBJ2-2; D unclear. Germline assignment: CDR1 MGHRA and CDR2 YSYEKL. The V and J ends lost 0 bases and 7 bases respectively, with 12 bases between them. CDR3 length equals 15 residues. CDR3 amino acids: CASSQDGLNGGELFF. CDR3 nucleotide sequence: TGCGCCAGCAGCCAAGACGGGTTGAATGGCGGGGAGCTGTTTTTT.

Comments on this clonotype: A much larger clone differs by one base, so this may be a read error. The gene calls are TRBV24-1 and TRBJ2-5, with D perhaps matching TRBD2 (5 bases). Germline CDR1 KGHDR, CDR2 SFDVKD. There are 15 residues in the CDR3. This chain's CDR3 is CGTSEGPLHQETQYF. The DNA of the CDR3 is TGTGGCACCAGTGAGGGTCCCTTACATCAAGAGACCCAGTACTTC.

The gene calls are TRBV4-2 and TRBJ2-2; TRBD2 aligns across 8 bases. The V segment lost 4 bases and the J segment 1 base; nucleotides outside the gene matches: 5. CDR1 is LGHNA, CDR2 YNFKEQ, per germline. CDR3 size: 16 residues. The CDR3 DNA reads TGTGCCAGCAGCCTTTCACTAGCGGAGAACACCGGGGAGCTGTTTTTT. It specifies CASSLSLAENTGELFF.

Concerning this clonotype: The conserved phenylalanine or tryptophan is not found at the CDR3 terminus, so this likely reflects a read error. The DNA is omitted, as the CDR3 cannot be located on it reliably, and the CDR3 follows TCRdb's listing. J is TRBJ2-3 and V is TRBV18; the D call in the table, TRBD1, was not verified against the DNA. The CDR3 is 17 amino acids in total, end residues counted. The germline V gene has CDR1 KGHSH and CDR2 LQKENI. The CDR3 protein is CASSPRDRVTDEQYFGP.

V usage is TRBV4-1 and J usage is TRBJ1-2, with D possibly being TRBD1 (5 bases). The CDR3 contains 14 residues. Deletions cut 4 bases from V and 4 bases from J, with 13 bases between. In germline, CDR1 is MGHRA, CDR2 YSYEKL. The CDR3: CASSPEGRSYGYTF. In DNA, the CDR3 is TGCGCCAGCAGCCCGGAGGGGCGAAGCTATGGCTACACCTTC.

This clonotype was picked up many times. The V and J genes are TRBV20-1 and TRBJ1-6, with no clear D. The V end lost 0 bases, the J end lost 12 bases, and 21 bases lay between the germline ends. This CDR3 has 16 amino acids. Per the germline V gene, CDR1 is DFQATT and CDR2 is SNEGSKA (reference sequence). The CDR3, as DNA: TGCAGTGCTAGAGATCAGGTGGCAGGCGCCATGGGACCCCTCCACTTT. This sequence encodes CSARDQVAGAMGPLHF.

This rearrangement joins TRBV11-2 to TRBJ2-7, with 10 nucleotides matching TRBD1. Germline lookup yields CDR1 SGHAT and CDR2 FQNNGV. The CDR3 sequence is 14 residues long. The J segment lost 6 bases and the V segment lost 5 bases, leaving 7 bases of the junction unmatched. The CDR3: CASSRGTGVREQYF. The CDR3 region has the DNA TGTGCCAGCAGCCGCGGGACAGGGGTGCGCGAGCAGTACTTC.